The TCR beta chain under discussion was sequenced for a study of blood T cells in healthy people across ages (dated by TCRdb to 2013 to 2016). Study-level background: In model experiments, template switching captured roughly one uniquely barcoded TCR beta cDNA molecule for every two T cells. The study measured age-related changes in TCR beta repertoire diversity using deep sequencing normalized with unique cDNA molecular identifiers. The donors were divided into four age groups: young (average approximately 17 years), middle-aged (around 41), aged (62) and long-lived (roughly 82). Donors of different ages were randomly distributed across sequencing lanes to avoid experimental bias. Using the same blood draw, the study looked at two additional independent replicas of 1 million unique cDNA reads for two donors, one aged 18 to 29 and the other aged 80 or older.

Libraries were made using 5' RACE. Instrument used: Illumina HiSeq 2500. The second PCR ran for roughly 6 to 11 cycles and used a J-beta primer mix along with a sample-barcoded 5' primer. A template-switch 5' adaptor carrying 12 random nucleotides introduced a unique molecular identifier onto each TCR beta cDNA molecule. At least 3 million CDR3-containing paired-end reads were obtained from each sample. All of the RNA was converted into first-strand cDNA using the Mint cDNA synthesis kit, with a TRBC-specific oligonucleotide serving as the primer. Following uracil-DNA glycosylase treatment, a first 18-cycle PCR with universal primers M1SS and BC2_uni_R was performed on all cDNA. In the original analysis: For normalization, 1 million high-quality reads were randomly selected from each sample, with every read carrying a distinct molecular identifier. Instead of being binned into consensus sequences, reads with shared molecular identifiers were discarded. MiTCR, with a Q25 quality threshold and the strictest error-elimination algorithm, was used for CDR3 identification, clonotype clustering and error correction. A nonparametric unseen species model with Euler transformation was used to estimate a lower bound on total TCR beta diversity. TCRdb reprocessed the public reads (quality trimming at Q25 with fastp, clone calling with MiXCR) and kept in-frame beta chains. Entries that share a CDR3 protein sequence are merged under the most common genes and DNA. What appears here as the V and J calls and clone size reflects TCRdb's work, not the paper's. This sample lists about 780,000 distinct CDR3 sequences; about 46% were detected once. Of the sample, about a sixth is held by the ten largest clones.

Findings and caveats that apply to the study as a whole: Bulk unsorted PBMC profiling prevented conclusive comparison of naive and antigen-experienced compartments. The long-lived group showed more naive CD4+ T cells, fewer expanded clones and increased TCR diversity than the aged group, suggesting age selection. Observed TCR beta diversity correlated strongly with the percentage of naive T cells measured by flow cytometry. Because the CMV infection status of the donors was unknown, age-related changes in expanded clonotypes may potentially have been confounded. Estimates of total diversity based on one million sequenced T cells were regarded as lower bounds and as underestimates. As age increased, observed TCR beta diversity per million T cells dropped in a roughly linear way, and a significant reduction was already evident by age 40.

Trimming leaves V shorter by 4 bases and J shorter by 2 bases, with the junction holding 9 bases beyond the gene matches. Its CDR3 holds 15 amino acids, cysteine through phenylalanine. Solely the CDR3 DNA is kept, with 45 bases framed from the first base. The germline V gene yields SQVTM for CDR1 and ANQGSEA for CDR2. Comment on this clonotype: Its cognate antigen has yet to be identified. It has no much larger one-base neighbor in the sample; base qualities were not kept.

Donors were approximately 42 systemically healthy Caucasian individuals from Russia aged roughly 6 to 95 years. Approximately 10 milliliters of peripheral blood were collected from each donor into EDTA-treated Vacutainer tubes. Ficoll-Paque density-gradient centrifugation was used to isolate PBMCs, with at least 6.5 million per sample. Total RNA, at least 5 micrograms per sample, was extracted from PBMCs with Trizol reagent. For every donor, an aliquot of PBMCs went through flow cytometry to measure the percentages of naive CD45RAhigh/CD27high T cells. Material: blood. The clonotype was recovered from an elderly man in good health. The V and J genes are TRBV29-1 and TRBJ2-3, and 7 bases in between align with TRBD1. The CDR3 protein sequence reads: CSVVWQGVITDTQYF. The DNA sequence reads TGCAGCGTTGTATGGCAGGGGGTTATCACAGATACGCAGTATTTT.